This is a list of T cell receptor beta chains from one sample in a study of T cells in tuberculosis. Profiling relied on immunoSEQ multiplex PCR, and the TCRdb table lists in-frame clones only, not all of them. The sample contains 54,000 or so clones, 81% of which appear only once. Sequencing was carried out using CD1b-GMM tetramer-negative cells sorted from PBMCs. Every receptor here comes from an adult woman with latent tuberculosis. The CDR3 runs from the conserved cysteine through the conserved F or W. D genes are given only for firm matches. A clone size is listed for some rows: how often the clone was seen (once, few, many), or a class if it is expanded.

>TRBD1|18|TRBV7-7|-|TRBJ1-1
TGTGCCAGCAGCTTATTCCCGGGACAGGCCGAATTTAGCACTGAAGCTTTCTTT
CASSLFPGQAEFSTEAFF
>TRBD1|14|TRBV7-9|-|TRBJ2-1
TGTGCCAGCAGCTTTGTACAGGGGGCCAATGAGCAGTTCTTC
CASSFVQGANEQFF
>TRBD1|16|TRBV5-6|-|TRBJ2-1
TGTGCCAGCATTGAACAGGGGATTGAATCCTACAATGAGCAGTTCTTC
CASIEQGIESYNEQFF
>TRBD1|14|TRBV18|-|TRBJ1-2
TGTGCCAGCTCACCGGACAGGGGAAACTATGGCTACACCTTC
CASSPDRGNYGYTF
>TRBD2|15|TRBV27|-|TRBJ2-1
TGTGCCAGCAGGCAGACTAGCTTATCCTACAATGAGCAGTTCTTC
CASRQTSLSYNEQFF
>TRBD1|16|TRBV7-2|-|TRBJ2-1
TGTGCCAGCAGCTTAAGTTCGGGGACAGGCTACAATGAGCAGTTCTTC
CASSLSSGTGYNEQFF
>TRBD1|13|TRBV25-1|-|TRBJ1-2
TGTGCCAGCAAAAAGGGGGCGAAGGATGGCTACACCTTC
CASKKGAKDGYTF
>-|19|TRBV4-1|-|TRBJ1-1
TGCGCCAGCAGCCGACTCGGGGGTCGGCCGACGTCGATGAACACTGAAGCTTTCTTT
CASSRLGGRPTSMNTEAFF
>-|14|TRBV5-1|-|TRBJ2-1
TGCGCCAGCAGCTGGGGAGGTTCCTACAATGAGCAGTTCTTC
CASSWGGSYNEQFF
>-|19|TRBV21-1|-|TRBJ2-2
TGTGCCAGCAGCAAAAGGAGTAGCGGGGGGGAAAGGCCGACCGGGGAGCTGTTTTTT
CASSKRSSGGERPTGELFF
>-|16|TRBV9|-|TRBJ2-3
TGTGCCAGCAGCGGGGACGGGAGCCCTAGCACAGATACGCAGTATTTT
CASSGDGSPSTDTQYF
>-|14|TRBV7-3|-|TRBJ2-3
TGTGCCAGCAGCTTAAGTGGGAGGACAGATACGCAGTATTTT
CASSLSGRTDTQYF
>-|13|TRBV7-8|-|TRBJ1-5
TGTGCCAGCGGAAGGGGCAGGGACACAACCCAGCATTTT
CASGRGRDTTQHF
>TRBD2|16|TRBV6-5|-|TRBJ2-3
TGTGCCAGCAGTTCAGGACTAGCAGGAGGGACAGATACGCAGTATTTT
CASSSGLAGGTDTQYF
>TRBD1|15|TRBV5-1|-|TRBJ1-1
TGCGCCAGCAGCTTATCACAGGGGAGTGGTACTGAAGCTTTCTTT
CASSLSQGSGTEAFF
>-|15|TRBV9|-|TRBJ1-3
TGTGCCAGCAGCGTGGACAGCTACTCTGGAAACACCATATATTTT
CASSVDSYSGNTIYF
>-|11|TRBV28|few|TRBJ2-7
TGTGCCAGCAGCCGAGCCTACGAGCAGTACTTC
CASSRAYEQYF
>-|12|TRBV11-3|-|TRBJ1-4
TGTGCCAGCAGCGCGAGGAAGAACCTCCTGTTTTTT
CASSARKNLLFF
>-|16|TRBV30|few|TRBJ1-6
TGTGCCTGGAGTGCCGCCGACAGAACTGAGAATTCACCCCTCCACTTT
CAWSAADRTENSPLHF
>-|14|TRBV2|-|TRBJ1-1
TGTGCCAGCAGTGAATGGAGGGGGAACACTGAAGCTTTCTTT
CASSEWRGNTEAFF
>TRBD1|15|TRBV6-5|-|TRBJ1-2
TGTGCCAGCAGTTACTCAGAGGACAGGAGGAGTGGCTACACCTTC
CASSYSEDRRSGYTF
>TRBD1|14|TRBV25-1|once|TRBJ2-1
TGTGCCAGCAGACCGACAGGGCCATACAATGAGCAGTTCTTC
CASRPTGPYNEQFF
>TRBD1|15|TRBV28|-|TRBJ1-1
TGTGCCAGCAGTTTAAGAGGGGGCTCGAACACTGAAGCTTTCTTT
CASSLRGGSNTEAFF
>TRBD1|16|TRBV13|-|TRBJ2-5
TGTGCCAGCAGCAACCGCGGGACAGGGGAGGGCGAGACCCAGTACTTC
CASSNRGTGEGETQYF
>-|14|TRBV5-1|-|TRBJ2-5
TGCGCCAGCAGCTGGTCGGGGTTCCAAGAGACCCAGTACTTC
CASSWSGFQETQYF
>TRBD2|17|TRBV18|-|TRBJ2-1
TGTGCCAGCTCACCACCGGGACTAGCGGGCCCCTACAATGAGCAGTTCTTC
CASSPPGLAGPYNEQFF
>-|11|TRBV10-2|-|TRBJ1-2
TGCGCCAGCAGTGCAGGCTATGGCTACACCTTC
CASSAGYGYTF
>TRBD2|15|TRBV27|-|TRBJ2-7
TGTGCCAGCCGGCTAGCGGGCTCGAGCTCCTACGAGCAGTACTTC
CASRLAGSSSYEQYF
>-|14|TRBV27|-|TRBJ1-5
TGTGCCAGCAGTTTGTATGACAGAAATCAGCCCCAGCATTTT
CASSLYDRNQPQHF
>TRBD1|15|TRBV9|-|TRBJ1-4
TGTGCCAGCAGCGGACAAGGACAGGGAGGGGAAAAACTGTTTTTT
CASSGQGQGGEKLFF
>TRBD2|16|TRBV7-2|-|TRBJ2-7
TGTGCCAGCAGCTTAGGGACTAGCGGCGGTACCTACGAGCAGTACTTC
CASSLGTSGGTYEQYF
>-|16|TRBV28|-|TRBJ1-3
TGTGCCAGCAGTTTATCTGGGGCTCGGGCGGGAAACACCATATATTTT
CASSLSGARAGNTIYF
>-|19|TRBV27|-|TRBJ1-5
TGTGCCAGCAGCCCTGTGGGCAGTTTTTTAAGTTTGAACAATCAGCCCCAGCATTTT
CASSPVGSFLSLNNQPQHF
>TRBD1|15|TRBV7-2|-|TRBJ1-6
TGTGCCAGCAGCCGGGACAGAAACTATAATTCACCCCTCCACTTT
CASSRDRNYNSPLHF
>TRBD1|18|TRBV7-3|-|TRBJ2-2
TGTGCCAGCAGCCGACCGCCATGGGACAGGATTAACACCGGGGAGCTGTTTTTT
CASSRPPWDRINTGELFF
>TRBD1|13|TRBV29-1|-|TRBJ2-1
TGCAGCGTCTTGGGGGGACAGGGCAATGAGCAGTTCTTC
CSVLGGQGNEQFF
>TRBD2|15|TRBV5-4|-|TRBJ2-2
TGTGCCAGCAGCTTGGGACTAGCGGTCACCGGGGAGCTGTTTTTT
CASSLGLAVTGELFF